The rows below give T cell receptor beta chains drawn from one sample of a study of OX40 agonist ivuxolimab in advanced cancers. Generated by immunoSEQ multiplex PCR, the TCRdb table keeps only in-frame clones and is missing some. Of roughly 86,000 clones listed, 92% are singletons. Source: CD4+ or CD8+ T cells sorted from blood, taken in a trial of the OX40 agonist ivuxolimab. All receptors come from an adult with an advanced solid tumor such as melanoma, head and neck, liver or kidney cancer. Each CDR3 is given with its conserved first and last residue. A D gene is named only where the DNA matches it firmly. Some rows have no size entry. The others give once, few or many, or a class for an expanded clone.

v_call	j_call	d_call	clone_size	cdr3_aa	cdr3_nt
TRBV11-3	TRBJ2-3	TRBD2	.	CASSLAGTSGRTDTQYF	TGTGCCAGCAGCTTAGCCGGGACTAGCGGCCGCACAGATACGCAGTATTTT
TRBV7-2	TRBJ2-1	.	.	CASKRVSALYNEQFF	TGTGCCAGCAAACGCGTCTCCGCTTTGTACAATGAGCAGTTCTTC
TRBV30	TRBJ1-4	.	.	CAWNGGAEKLFF	TGTGCCTGGAACGGGGGGGCCGAAAAACTGTTTTTT
TRBV5-1	TRBJ2-2	.	.	CASSLGVGGSGELFF	TGCGCCAGCAGCTTAGGCGTCGGCGGGTCCGGGGAGCTGTTTTTT
TRBV7-8	TRBJ2-3	.	.	CASSITTDTQYF	TGTGCCAGCAGCATCACCACAGATACGCAGTATTTT
TRBV18	TRBJ1-5	.	once	CASSLTEASNQPQHF	TGTGCCAGCTCACTCACGGAGGCTAGCAATCAGCCCCAGCATTTT
TRBV15	TRBJ2-6	.	.	CATIETQLGANVLTF	TGTGCCACCATCGAGACCCAGCTTGGGGCCAACGTCCTGACTTTC
TRBV5-4	TRBJ1-2	.	.	CASSLASEKEGYGYTF	TGTGCCAGCAGCTTGGCGTCCGAGAAGGAGGGCTATGGCTACACCTTC
TRBV28	TRBJ1-5	.	few	CASSLLPFDQPQHF	TGTGCCAGCAGTTTACTACCGTTCGATCAGCCCCAGCATTTT
TRBV28	TRBJ2-4	.	.	CASRPAGLAKNIQYF	TGTGCCAGCAGACCCGCCGGACTAGCCAAAAACATTCAGTACTTC
TRBV30	TRBJ2-5	.	.	CAWSTGSETQYF	TGTGCCTGGAGTACCGGGTCCGAGACCCAGTACTTC
TRBV5-1	TRBJ1-3	.	.	CASSDARGSGNTIYF	TGCGCCAGCAGCGACGCCAGGGGAAGCGGAAACACCATATATTTT
TRBV9	TRBJ1-2	.	.	CASSVLDSQSSYGYTF	TGTGCCAGCAGCGTACTAGACAGTCAGTCATCCTATGGCTACACCTTC
TRBV27	TRBJ2-1	.	.	CASNPAGTYNEQFF	TGTGCCAGCAACCCGGCCGGGACCTACAATGAGCAGTTCTTC
TRBV6-5	TRBJ1-2	.	.	CASSYSYRANYGYTF	TGTGCCAGCAGTTACTCCTACAGGGCTAACTATGGCTACACCTTC
TRBV2	TRBJ2-2	TRBD2	once	CASSLIAGGSGELFF	TGTGCCAGCAGTTTAATAGCGGGAGGTAGCGGGGAGCTGTTTTTT
TRBV2	TRBJ2-7	TRBD1	.	CASSTGGGGSYEQYF	TGTGCCAGCAGTACAGGGGGCGGAGGCTCCTACGAGCAGTACTTC
TRBV29-1	TRBJ2-1	.	.	CSVEGGGPNEQFF	TGCAGCGTTGAAGGTGGGGGTCCCAATGAGCAGTTCTTC
TRBV6-1	TRBJ1-3	TRBD1	.	CASRDPGGGNTIYF	TGTGCCAGCAGGGATCCAGGGGGTGGAAACACCATATATTTT
TRBV5-1	TRBJ1-3	TRBD1	.	CASSTSGQGAAASGNTIYF	TGCGCCAGCAGCACCTCGGGCCAGGGGGCTGCTGCCTCTGGAAACACCATATATTTT
TRBV6-5	TRBJ1-1	.	.	CASSYPDGATEAFF	TGTGCCAGCAGTTACCCCGACGGCGCCACTGAAGCTTTCTTT
TRBV27	TRBJ1-5	.	.	CASSLVGDQAGKGNQPQHF	TGTGCCAGCAGTTTAGTAGGGGACCAAGCTGGTAAGGGCAATCAGCCCCAGCATTTT
TRBV19	TRBJ1-1	.	.	CASSSRFTEAFF	TGTGCCAGTAGTAGCAGATTCACTGAAGCTTTCTTT
TRBV28	TRBJ2-7	.	.	CASSPGTKPYEQYF	TGTGCCAGCAGTCCTGGGACAAAACCCTACGAGCAGTACTTC
TRBV4-1	TRBJ2-6	.	.	CASSQDGAEGANVLTF	TGCGCCAGCAGCCAAGATGGGGCTGAGGGGGCCAACGTCCTGACTTTC
TRBV30	TRBJ2-7	TRBD1	.	CAWSAGTGILESSYEQYF	TGTGCCTGGAGTGCCGGGACAGGGATTTTAGAGAGCTCCTACGAGCAGTACTTC
TRBV2	TRBJ2-7	TRBD1	.	CASSAGTASLYEQYF	TGTGCCAGCAGTGCCGGGACAGCATCTCTCTACGAGCAGTACTTC
TRBV5-1	TRBJ2-5	.	few	CASSGRSKTQYF	TGCGCCAGCAGCGGACGGAGTAAGACCCAGTACTTC
TRBV7-2	TRBJ2-7	TRBD2	.	CASSPLAGGSYEQYF	TGTGCCAGCAGCCCCCTAGCGGGGGGCTCCTACGAGCAGTACTTC
TRBV6-5	TRBJ1-3	.	.	CASSPGLSGNTIYF	TGTGCCAGCAGCCCGGGACTCTCTGGAAACACCATATATTTT
TRBV27	TRBJ2-3	TRBD2	.	CASRSTSGRSTDTQYF	TGTGCCAGCAGATCCACAAGCGGGAGGAGCACAGATACGCAGTATTTT
TRBV5-1	TRBJ2-1	TRBD1	.	CASSPGTVSYNEQFF	TGCGCCAGCAGCCCGGGGACAGTCTCCTACAATGAGCAGTTCTTC
TRBV19	TRBJ1-2	.	.	CASRSEELNYGYTF	TGTGCCAGTAGGAGTGAAGAATTGAACTATGGCTACACCTTC
TRBV10-3	TRBJ2-7	.	once	CAISESGRSSYEQYF	TGTGCCATCAGTGAGTCGGGACGGAGCTCCTACGAGCAGTACTTC
TRBV5-1	TRBJ2-5	.	.	CASSLSSGRRTQYF	TGCGCCAGCAGCTTGAGCTCAGGTCGACGGACCCAGTACTTC
TRBV28	TRBJ1-4	TRBD1	.	CASSLPPGQGEKLFF	TGTGCCAGCAGTTTACCCCCGGGACAGGGCGAAAAACTGTTTTTT
TRBV28	TRBJ1-2	.	.	CASSFLEPRGYTF	TGTGCCAGCAGTTTCTTGGAACCTAGGGGCTACACCTTC
TRBV7-2	TRBJ2-5	.	.	CASSLGPAGETQYF	TGTGCCAGCAGCTTAGGGCCAGCAGGGGAGACCCAGTACTTC
TRBV7-9	TRBJ1-5	.	few	CASSQELTGLRDQPQHF	TGTGCCAGCAGCCAAGAACTAACAGGGCTGCGGGATCAGCCCCAGCATTTT
TRBV6-5	TRBJ2-5	.	.	CASSYRETQYF	TGTGCCAGCAGTTATAGAGAGACCCAGTACTTC
TRBV27	TRBJ2-2	.	.	CASSSRTGTSGSGELFF	TGTGCCAGCAGTTCCCGTACCGGGACCTCGGGGTCCGGGGAGCTGTTTTTT
TRBV14	TRBJ2-3	.	.	CASSRTAYTDTQYF	TGTGCCAGCAGCCGGACAGCGTACACAGATACGCAGTATTTT
TRBV18	TRBJ2-2	TRBD2	.	CASSPPGIAGDRNTGELFF	TGTGCCAGCTCACCACCCGGAATAGCGGGAGATAGGAACACCGGGGAGCTGTTTTTT
TRBV28	TRBJ1-4	.	.	CASSSRPNRNEKLFF	TGTGCCAGCAGTTCAAGACCGAACCGGAATGAAAAACTGTTTTTT
TRBV6-4	TRBJ2-7	.	.	CASSDRGREQYF	TGTGCCAGCAGTGACAGGGGCAGGGAGCAGTACTTC
TRBV11-3	TRBJ2-1	TRBD2	.	CASSLGIAGATYNEQFF	TGTGCCAGCAGCTTAGGTATAGCGGGAGCTACCTACAATGAGCAGTTCTTC
TRBV11-2	TRBJ2-5	.	.	CASSRGETQYF	TGTGCCAGCAGCCGCGGGGAGACCCAGTACTTC
TRBV5-4	TRBJ2-6	TRBD1	once	CASSRQGISSGANVLTF	TGTGCCAGCAGCCGACAGGGGATTTCCTCTGGGGCCAACGTCCTGACTTTC
TRBV2	TRBJ2-5	.	.	CASTPGRWETQYF	TGTGCCAGCACACCCGGGCGGTGGGAGACCCAGTACTTC
TRBV28	TRBJ2-2	TRBD2	.	CASSSSGRDTGELFF	TGTGCCAGCAGTTCGAGCGGGAGGGACACCGGGGAGCTGTTTTTT
TRBV27	TRBJ2-5	.	.	CASSQGQDQETQYF	TGTGCCAGCAGCCAAGGGCAGGACCAAGAGACCCAGTACTTC
TRBV11-2	TRBJ2-1	.	.	CASSLSGIYNEQFF	TGTGCCAGCAGCTTATCAGGGATTTACAATGAGCAGTTCTTC
TRBV7-2	TRBJ1-5	.	.	CASSLAGGGALLQPQHF	TGTGCCAGCAGCTTAGCGGGAGGGGGGGCGCTTCTTCAGCCCCAGCATTTT
TRBV19	TRBJ2-6	.	.	CASSIGGANVLTF	TGTGCCAGTAGTATAGGTGGGGCCAACGTCCTGACTTTC